Only a few counts were recorded for the clone carrying this TCR beta chain. The source of the sample is a study of T-cell reconstitution after alpha-beta-depleted transplantation in children. Unique molecular identifiers were used to barcode this TCRbeta library. TCRdb passed the PCR reads through MiXCR, listing each CDR3 protein once. The data show 440,000 or so distinct CDR3 sequences, roughly 11% seen once. Sequenced material: PBMCs from the stem cell graft donor, taken from the stem cell graft. This receptor was identified in a human donor who donated a stem cell graft to a child with acute myeloid leukemia.

DNA for the CDR3: TGTGCCAGCAGCAAGACAGTATACCAAGAGACCCAGTACTTC. Translation gives CASSKTVYQETQYF. V is TRBV9 and J is TRBJ2-5; TRBD1 might be the D (5 bases). Germline CDR1 reads SGDLS; CDR2 reads YYNGEE. Trimming took off 4 bases at V and 0 bases at J, with 10 bases between the two ends. There are 14 residues in the CDR3.